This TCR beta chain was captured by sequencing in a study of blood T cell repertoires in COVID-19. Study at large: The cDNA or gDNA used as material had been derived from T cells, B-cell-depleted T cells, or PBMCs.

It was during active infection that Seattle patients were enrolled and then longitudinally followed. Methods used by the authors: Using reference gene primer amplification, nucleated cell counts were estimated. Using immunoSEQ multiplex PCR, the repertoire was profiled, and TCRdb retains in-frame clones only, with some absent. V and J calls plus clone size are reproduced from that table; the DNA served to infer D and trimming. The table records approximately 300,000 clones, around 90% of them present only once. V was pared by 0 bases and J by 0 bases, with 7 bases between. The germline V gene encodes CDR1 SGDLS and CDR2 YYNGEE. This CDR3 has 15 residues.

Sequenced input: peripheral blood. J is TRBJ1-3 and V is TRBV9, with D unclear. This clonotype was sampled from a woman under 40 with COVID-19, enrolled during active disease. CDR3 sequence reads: CASSVESYSGNTIYF. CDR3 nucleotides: TGTGCCAGCAGCGTAGAATCGTACTCTGGAAACACCATATATTTT.